The sequence of this TCR beta chain was determined in a study of blood T cell repertoires in COVID-19. The method was immunoSEQ multiplex PCR; TCRdb's version includes in-frame clones alone and lacks a portion of them. Among approximately 210,000 clones listed, more than 75% were seen once. This clone turned up a few times. The specimen was PBMCs or T cells enriched from blood (not recorded which). The TCR was taken from a man younger than 40 with acute COVID-19.

The CDR3 sequence: CASRSGTVNQPQHF. The CDR3 bases are TGTGCCAGTAGATCCGGGACAGTAAATCAGCCCCAGCATTTT. This rearrangement joins TRBV19 to TRBJ1-5; 7 nucleotides align to TRBD1. Germline CDR1 is LNHDA and CDR2 is SQIVND (reference sequence). V lost 6 bases and J lost 4; bases outside the gene matches: 6. The CDR3 totals 14 residues.